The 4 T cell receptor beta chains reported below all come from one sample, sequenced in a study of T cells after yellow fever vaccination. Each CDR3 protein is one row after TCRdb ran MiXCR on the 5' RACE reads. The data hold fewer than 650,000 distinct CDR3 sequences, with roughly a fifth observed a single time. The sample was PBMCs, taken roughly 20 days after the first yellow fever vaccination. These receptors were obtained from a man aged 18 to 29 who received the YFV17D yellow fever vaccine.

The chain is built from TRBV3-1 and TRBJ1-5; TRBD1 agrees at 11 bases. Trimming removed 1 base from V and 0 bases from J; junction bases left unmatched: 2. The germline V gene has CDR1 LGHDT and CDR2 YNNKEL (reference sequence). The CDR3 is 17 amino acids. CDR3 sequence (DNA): TGTGCCAGCAGCCAAGGGACAGGGGGCTATAGCAATCAGCCCCAGCATTTT. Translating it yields CASSQGTGGYSNQPQHF.

CDR3 region: CASSPGPLGNQPQHF. CDR3 nucleotides: TGCGCCAGCAGCCCCGGCCCTTTAGGGAATCAGCCCCAGCATTTT. The V gene is TRBV4-1, the J gene TRBJ1-5; no clear D gene. V dropped 4 bases and J dropped 4 bases, with 14 bases sitting between them. The CDR3 has 15 amino acids. CDR1 is MGHRA, CDR2 YSYEKL, per germline.

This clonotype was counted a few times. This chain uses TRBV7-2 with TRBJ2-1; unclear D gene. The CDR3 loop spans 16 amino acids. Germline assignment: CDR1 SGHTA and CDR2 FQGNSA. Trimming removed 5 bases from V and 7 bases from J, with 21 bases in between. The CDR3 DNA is TGTGCCAGCAGCCAAGGTAGGAGCCATCCTAATAATGAGCAGTTCTTC. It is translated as CASSQGRSHPNNEQFF. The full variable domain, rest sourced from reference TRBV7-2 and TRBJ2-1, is GAGVSQSPSNKVTEKGKDVELRCDPISGHTALYWYRQSLGQGLEFLIYFQGNSAPDKSGLPSDRFSAERTGGSVSTLTIQRTQQEDSAVYLCASSQGRSHPNNEQFFGPGTRLTVL.

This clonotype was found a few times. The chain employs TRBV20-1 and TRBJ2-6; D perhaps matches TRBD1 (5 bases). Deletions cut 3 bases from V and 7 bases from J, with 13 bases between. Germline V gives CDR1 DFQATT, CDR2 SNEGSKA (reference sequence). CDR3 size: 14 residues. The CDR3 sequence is CSASFSQGANVLTF. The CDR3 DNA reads TGCAGTGCTAGTTTCAGTCAGGGAGCCAACGTCCTGACTTTC.